This T cell receptor (beta chain) emerged from a study of T cell repertoires in cytomegalovirus infection. About the study: Use of recently identified HLA-C-restricted and well-studied HLA-B-restricted CMV epitopes was part of the study. From public TCR beta signatures came an indication of both CMV infection and matching HLA type.

Using its own MiXCR run on the reads, TCRdb lists one record per CDR3 protein. Here the sample spans approximately 260,000 distinct CDR3 sequences, about 20% being singletons. Per the germline V gene, CDR1 is SEHNR and CDR2 is FQNEAQ (reference sequence). The CDR3 sequence is 14 residues long. Trimming removed 7 bases from V and 6 bases from J, with 19 bases in between. Study results and caveats: Carriage of CMV together with the relevant HLA was identifiable through cumulative public TCR beta family frequency. The study found HLA-C-restricted CMV-specific TCR beta clonotypes dominating the ex vivo response.

As to this clonotype: Its antigen is still unknown.

The sequence was obtained from a human donor in good health (CMV status not recorded). Some clones in this sample may be carry-over from other donors' samples. Sequencing used cultured PBMCs, obtained from culture after CMV antigen stimulation. The chain joins TRBV7-9 to TRBJ2-7; D remains ambiguous. CDR3 bases: TGTGCCAGCACCCCAGGCGGTAGTGAGGTCGAGCAGTACTTC. It is translated as CASTPGGSEVEQYF.